This T cell receptor (beta chain) was obtained from a study of blood T cell repertoires in COVID-19 (dated by TCRdb to 2020 to 2022). Some background on the complete study: Collaborator samples came from the United States, Italy and Spain and covered acute and convalescent phases of COVID-19. The material from the prospective study consisted of cDNA or gDNA derived from T cells, B-cell-depleted T cells, or PBMCs. Deeply sampled blood TCRbeta repertoires from subjects exposed to, actively infected with, or recovered from COVID-19 were included in the dataset. A freely available public database, intended as a resource for researchers studying the immune response to SARS-CoV-2, is where the repertoires were released. The samples were drawn from two sources: the first 160 participants of the ongoing ImmuneRACE study, and 1,200 or so subjects contributed by 6 global collaborators. The sample metadata nearly always contained a de-identified subject ID, COVID-19 status, age in years and sex. HLA class I and class II types, where available, came from metadata supplied by the sample provider rather than from assay-based typing. Overall study outcomes, separate from this receptor: Clinical and demographic metadata were provided uncurated, with the amount varying by source and participant.

The junction shows trimming of 4 bases on V and 2 bases on J, and the gene matches do not reach 6 bases of it. Including cysteine and phenylalanine, the CDR3 has 14 amino acids. The only DNA kept is the CDR3, 42 bases in frame from the first base. From the germline V gene (reference sequence), CDR1 is GTSNPN and CDR2 is SVGIG. The sample holds one count of this clone. Its antigen is currently not known. The sample holds no much larger clone one base away, and base qualities are not on file. TCRbeta CDR3 regions were amplified from genomic DNA using the immunoSEQ Assay, a bias-controlled multiplex PCR. Per the original workflow: The number of nucleated cells in each sample was estimated by amplification of reference gene primers within the assay. Sequence reads were collapsed and filtered to measure the absolute abundance of every unique TCRbeta CDR3 rearrangement. Productive Simpson clonality was computed per sample as the square root of Simpson's diversity index over productive rearrangements. Not all clones reach the TCRdb copy of this immuneACCESS table, which keeps in-frame sequences only. Checked studies attribute under half of the gap to unresolved V genes and leave the rest unexplained. That table supplies the V and J calls and clone size; D and trimming were determined from the DNA. The sample data list around 130,000 clones, and approximately 83% of these were observed just once. 4% to 5.5% of the sample lies in the top ten.

Each collaborating institution followed its own protocols to collect whole blood in K2EDTA tubes. For TCRbeta analysis, collaborators shipped samples as frozen whole blood, isolated PBMCs, or DNA extracted from either of those sample types. The chain employs TRBV30 and TRBJ1-1, with 8 middle bases fitting TRBD1. Sample: peripheral blood. This clonotype was sampled from a woman in her sixties or seventies with acute or convalescent COVID-19. The DNA sequence is as follows: TGTGCCTGGAACAGGGGGAGTAGTAACACTGAAGCTTTCTTT. This encodes CAWNRGSSNTEAFF.